One and the same sample provided the 28 T cell receptor beta chains below, sequenced in a study of blood T cells in healthy people across ages. Sample-barcoded 5' priming and a J-beta primer mix drove a second PCR of 7 to 11 cycles. TCRdb independently ran MiXCR on the 5' RACE reads; one entry per CDR3 protein. The sample shows about 680,000 distinct CDR3 sequences, approximately 49% of them seen only once. Material: blood. These receptor sequences come from a woman aged 60-70 years in good health.

V and J are TRBV7-2 and TRBJ2-7, with D perhaps being TRBD1 or TRBD2 (6 bases each). V dropped 1 base and J dropped 2 bases, with 12 bases sitting between them. CDR1 is SGHTA and CDR2 is FQGNSA in the germline V gene. The CDR3 loop spans 15 amino acids. CDR3 residues: CASSLGQGRTYEQYF. DNA for the CDR3: TGTGCCAGCAGCTTAGGCCAGGGGAGGACCTACGAGCAGTACTTC.

This chain joins TRBV4-1 and TRBJ1-4; D is undetermined. CDR3 length: 16 amino acids. The germline V gene has CDR1 MGHRA and CDR2 YSYEKL. Trimming removed 0 bases at V and 5 bases at J, with 13 bases between. The CDR3 sequence is CASSQEGTAGNEKLFF. The CDR3 bases are TGCGCCAGCAGCCAAGAGGGTACTGCAGGAAATGAAAAACTGTTTTTT.

The genes are TRBV28 and TRBJ2-5; D ambiguous. Germline lookup yields CDR1 MDHEN and CDR2 SYDVKM. The CDR3 runs to 12 residues. V was clipped by 5 bases and J by 3 bases, with 7 bases between them. For the CDR3, the DNA is TGTGCCAGCAGTAACAATAAAGAGACCCAGTACTTC. Its translation is CASSNNKETQYF.

V and J are TRBV4-2 and TRBJ1-4; perhaps TRBD1 as D (6 bases). Germline loops: CDR1 LGHNA, CDR2 YNFKEQ. The CDR3 covers 14 residues. V was trimmed by 6 bases and J by 2 bases, leaving 10 bases between them. This CDR3 is CASRGGGTNEKLFF. The CDR3 DNA is TGTGCCAGCAGAGGGGGTGGGACTAATGAAAAACTGTTTTTT.

The genes are TRBV20-1 and TRBJ2-5, with 10 bases aligning to TRBD1. CDR1 is DFQATT and CDR2 is SNEGSKA in the germline V gene (reference sequence). The CDR3 runs 17 residues. After removal of 3 bases from V and 1 base from J, the junction contained 11 bases not matched to a gene. The CDR3 reads CSASPLDRGLSQETQYF. The CDR3 bases are TGCAGTGCTAGCCCGTTAGACAGGGGGCTCAGCCAAGAGACCCAGTACTTC.

This clonotype was counted a few times. The CDR3 DNA reads TGTGCCACCCAATTAGCGGGAGGGCCCACAGATACGCAGTATTTT. Protein: CATQLAGGPTDTQYF. This chain joins TRBV7-2 and TRBJ2-3, with 11 bases fitting TRBD2. This CDR3 is 15 amino acids long. CDR1 and CDR2 from the germline V gene are SGHTA and FQGNSA. The V and J ends lost 10 bases and 2 bases, in that order; junction bases with no gene match: 8. Based on the CDR3 plus reference TRBV7-2 and TRBJ2-3, the full variable domain is GAGVSQSPSNKVTEKGKDVELRCDPISGHTALYWYRQSLGQGLEFLIYFQGNSAPDKSGLPSDRFSAERTGGSVSTLTIQRTQQEDSAVYLCATQLAGGPTDTQYFGPGTRLTVL.

This chain links TRBV6-2 or TRBV6-3 with TRBJ2-4; possible D gene TRBD2, 6 bases. The germline gives CDR1 MNHEY, CDR2 SVGEGT. The V end lost 7 bases, the J end lost 3 bases, and 19 bases lay between the germline ends. The CDR3 runs to 16 residues. Here the CDR3 reads CASTPGGVVDKNIQYF. In DNA form, the CDR3 reads TGTGCCAGCACGCCAGGAGGGGTGGTTGACAAAAACATTCAGTACTTC.

CDR3 in amino acids: CAWSRPGPGLRETQYF. CDR3 DNA: TGTGCCTGGAGTCGTCCGGGACCTGGACTTAGGGAGACCCAGTACTTC. The V call is TRBV30, the J call TRBJ2-5; D tentatively fits TRBD1 or TRBD2 (5 bases each). The CDR3 totals 16 residues. The germline V and J ends were trimmed by 2 bases and 5 bases, with 21 bases remaining between them. Looked up from germline, CDR1 is GTSNPN and CDR2 is SVGIG (reference sequence).

This clonotype was observed many times. The chain combines TRBV29-1 with TRBJ2-5, with a possible D match to TRBD1 (6 bases). The CDR3 runs to 13 residues. The germline V gene encodes CDR1 SQVTM and CDR2 ANQGSEA. V lost 8 bases and J 1 base, leaving 14 bases between the germline ends. The CDR3 DNA sequence: TGCAGCTCAAATAGAGGGGGCCAAGAGACCCAGTACTTC. Translated, it gives CSSNRGGQETQYF.

V is TRBV4-1 and J is TRBJ2-4, with 7 bases matching TRBD2. The germline CDR1 and CDR2 sequences are MGHRA and YSYEKL. Trimming took 2 bases from V and 3 from J; bases not matched to a gene: 7. This CDR3 is 16 amino acids long. The CDR3 DNA is TGCGCCAGCAGCCAACGAGGCGGGAGTGGCAAAAACATTCAGTACTTC. It encodes CASSQRGGSGKNIQYF.

The genes are TRBV9 and TRBJ2-3, with TRBD2 matching over 10 bases. Germline trimming cut 1 base from V and 8 bases from J; bases unmatched to any gene: 10. CDR3 length equals 16 residues. Germline loops: CDR1 SGDLS, CDR2 YYNGEE. CDR3 loop: CASSVLASGSIVTQYF. CDR3 in DNA: TGTGCCAGCAGCGTACTTGCTAGCGGGAGCATCGTTACGCAGTATTTT.

The sample holds a few counts of this clonotype. The rearrangement joins TRBV4-2 to TRBJ1-6; 7 nucleotides match TRBD1. Germline-derived CDR1 and CDR2 are LGHNA and YNFKEQ. V lost 4 bases, J lost 6 bases, and 12 bases stayed unmatched. The CDR3 extends over 17 amino acids. CDR3 loop: CASSLKGPGGSNSPLHF. CDR3 nucleotide sequence: TGTGCCAGCAGCCTAAAAGGCCCAGGGGGATCTAATTCACCCCTCCACTTT.

The chain has TRBV20-1 and TRBJ2-4; either TRBD1 or TRBD2 may fit D (5 bases each). The end of the DNA aligns better with TRBJ2-7, so the J call may be wrong. The germline CDR1 and CDR2 sequences are DFQATT and SNEGSKA (reference sequence). The CDR3 runs to 13 residues. The CDR3, as DNA: TGCAGTGTCAGCAGAGGGGATCGGTACGAGCAGTACTTC. Protein product: CSVSRGDRYEQYF.

To note about this clonotype: Being one base from a much bigger clone, this may be a read error. The chain is built from TRBV18 and TRBJ2-7; no clear D. Trimming left V 5 bases short and J 5 bases short, with 16 bases between. Germline assignment: CDR1 KGHSH and CDR2 LQKENI. The CDR3 is 14 residues long. The CDR3 DNA reads as TGTGCCAGCTCAATTGATGAGAGGAGCAACGAGCAGTACTTC. This codes for CASSIDERSNEQYF.

This clonotype was seen at least ten times. CDR3 sequence reads: CASSLGLAGVADTQYF. The CDR3 nucleotides read TGCGCCAGCAGCTTGGGTCTAGCGGGAGTAGCAGATACGCAGTATTTT. The J gene is TRBJ2-3, the V gene TRBV5-1; 10 bases line up with TRBD2. Trimming removed 0 bases from V and 4 bases from J; junction bases left unmatched: 5. Germline lookup yields CDR1 SGHRS and CDR2 YFSETQ. This CDR3 has 16 residues. Drawing the rest from reference TRBV5-1 and TRBJ2-3, the complete variable domain is KAGVTQTPRYLIKTRGQQVTLSCSPISGHRSVSWYQQTPGQGLQFLFEYFSETQRNKGNFPGRFSGRQFSNSRSEMNVSTLELGDSALYLCASSLGLAGVADTQYFGPGTRLTVL.

V and J are TRBV20-1 and TRBJ2-3; TRBD2 matches 10 bases. The germline CDR1 and CDR2 sequences are DFQATT and SNEGSKA (reference sequence). CDR3 size: 18 residues. J lost 5 bases, V lost 4 bases, and 18 bases had no gene match. DNA of the CDR3: TGCAGTGCTAACTCAGGGAGCCTACCTAGCGGGAGTTTAGATACGCAGTATTTT. Translated, it gives CSANSGSLPSGSLDTQYF.

The chain uses TRBV6-2 or TRBV6-3 and TRBJ2-7; TRBD2 is a possible D gene (5 bases). The germline CDR1 and CDR2 sequences are MNHEY and SVGEGT. This CDR3 is 15 amino acids long. V was trimmed by 6 bases and J by 0 bases, leaving 15 bases between them. As DNA, the CDR3 is TGTGCCAGCAGGCCGGACTTCCCCCGCTCCTACGAGCAGTACTTC. It translates to CASRPDFPRSYEQYF.

The rearrangement uses TRBV7-3 and TRBJ2-7; D gene unclear. Germline V gene lookup returns CDR1 SGHTA and CDR2 FQGTGA. CDR3 length: 15 residues. Between the trimmed V and J ends, which lost 3 bases and 0 bases, there was a span of 12 bases. The CDR3 DNA is TGTGCCAGCAGCTTCTCTGCCGTGAGCTCCTACGAGCAGTACTTC. Its translation is CASSFSAVSSYEQYF.

V usage is TRBV20-1 and J usage is TRBJ2-3; 8 bases agree with TRBD1. The CDR3 runs to 14 residues. Losses at the gene ends were 4 bases for V and 5 bases for J; bases not matched to a gene: 8. Germline V gene lookup returns CDR1 DFQATT and CDR2 SNEGSKA (reference sequence). CDR3 residues: CSAIRQGKRDTQYF. The CDR3 nucleotides read TGCAGTGCTATTCGACAGGGGAAGAGAGATACGCAGTATTTT.

The chain recombines TRBV15 with TRBJ1-1; 9 positions agree with TRBD1. CDR1 is LNHNV and CDR2 is YYDKDF in the germline V gene (reference sequence). The CDR3 is made up of 17 amino acids. V was pared by 8 bases and J by 1 base, with 14 bases of the junction left unmatched. CDR3 DNA: TGTGCCACCGAAAAGACAGGGGGAATAAAGGCGAACACTGAAGCTTTCTTT. Translation gives CATEKTGGIKANTEAFF.

This clonotype was detected only a few times. The rearrangement joins TRBV2 to TRBJ2-3, with a tentative D call TRBD2 (5 bases). CDR3 length: 11 residues. Germline CDR1 SNHLY, CDR2 FYNNEI. V was cut by 4 bases and J by 8 bases, with 7 bases left in between. The DNA for the CDR3 is TGTGCCAGCAGTGTCCGGGGTACGCAGTATTTT. Residues: CASSVRGTQYF. Full variable domain (outside the CDR3, taken from reference TRBV2 and TRBJ2-3): EPEVTQTPSHQVTQMGQEVILRCVPISNHLYFYWYRQILGQKVEFLVSFYNNEISEKSEIFDDQFSVERPDGSNFTLKIRSTKLEDSAMYFCASSVRGTQYFGPGTRLTVL.

This clonotype was seen ten or more times. This rearrangement joins TRBV12-3 or TRBV12-4 to TRBJ2-4; D unresolved. The CDR3 extends over 13 amino acids. V was cut by 1 base and J by 7 bases, with 8 bases left in between. The CDR3 region has the DNA TGTGCCAGCAGTTTAGACGGATCGAACATTCAGTACTTC. It translates to CASSLDGSNIQYF.

Details on this clonotype: At one of its ends the junction is not consistent with the germline gene, which may arise from a read error. The chain carries TRBV18 and TRBJ2-5; TRBD2 is a possible D gene (5 bases). Per germline, CDR1 KGHSH and CDR2 LQKENI. The CDR3 is 13 residues long. This CDR3 reads CVSSDTRRETQYF. The CDR3 DNA follows: TGTGTCAGCTCAGACACTAGGAGAGAGACCCAGTACTTC.

The CDR3 here is CSAPPLGPGANVLTF. The CDR3 region has the DNA TGCAGTGCTCCTCCTCTCGGGCCTGGGGCCAACGTCCTGACTTTC. The rearrangement links TRBV20-1 to TRBJ2-6; D not resolved. Trimming removed 5 bases at V and 2 bases at J, with 13 bases between. Germline CDR1 is DFQATT and CDR2 is SNEGSKA (reference sequence). This CDR3 comprises 15 residues.

The table lists this clonotype with many counts. V usage is TRBV5-1 and J usage is TRBJ2-7, with D perhaps matching TRBD2 (6 bases). Trimming pared 1 base from V and 4 bases from J, leaving 9 bases between. The CDR3 length is 13 residues. From germline, CDR1 is SGHRS and CDR2 YFSETQ. The CDR3 sequence is CASSLRERYEQYF. Here the CDR3 DNA reads TGCGCCAGCAGCTTGCGGGAGAGGTACGAGCAGTACTTC.

The chain couples TRBV27 to TRBJ2-7; TRBD2 matches at 9 bases. V shed 5 bases and J 3 bases; nucleotides not matched to a gene: 5. The CDR3 covers 14 residues. Germline CDR1 and CDR2: MNHEY and SMNVEV (reference sequence). This CDR3 reads CASSTREGLYEQYF. As DNA, the CDR3 is TGTGCCAGCAGTACGCGGGAGGGCCTCTACGAGCAGTACTTC.

The chain uses TRBV12-3 or TRBV12-4 and TRBJ2-1; 11 nucleotides line up with TRBD2. Trimming at V came to 5 bases and at J to 2 bases, leaving 5 bases not matched to a gene. This CDR3 contains 16 residues. This CDR3 reads CASSPGTSGPYNEQFF. In DNA, the CDR3 is TGTGCCAGCAGTCCGGGGACTAGCGGCCCCTACAATGAGCAGTTCTTC.

This chain connects TRBV20-1 to TRBJ2-7; D is tentatively TRBD1 or TRBD2 (5 bases each). V shed 5 bases and J shed 1 base, with 18 bases lying between them. Looked up from germline, CDR1 is DFQATT and CDR2 is SNEGSKA (reference sequence). CDR3 size: 15 residues. The CDR3 loop reads CSASGGEGGSYEQYF. CDR3 nucleotide sequence: TGCAGTGCTTCTGGGGGAGAGGGTGGATCCTACGAGCAGTACTTC.